This is a list of T cell receptor beta chains from one sample in a study of blood T cell repertoires in COVID-19. Assay: immunoSEQ multiplex PCR; the TCRdb copy retains only in-frame clones and omits some. The sample shows some 70,000 clones, 90% of them seen only once. The specimen sequenced was peripheral blood. These receptors all come from a man in his forties or fifties with COVID-19, enrolled during active disease. CDR3s include the opening cysteine and the closing phenylalanine or tryptophan. Fields, in order: CDR3 DNA, CDR3 protein, V gene, J gene, clone size, D gene. The D gene is left open where the match is weak. The size of a clone is reported for some rows only, either as once, few or many, or as a class for expanded clones.

CDR3 DNA: TGTGCCTGGAGTCGTTCGCCCGACAGCGAGCAGTACTTC
CDR3 protein: CAWSRSPDSEQYF
V gene: TRBV30
J gene: TRBJ2-7
clone size: NA
D gene: NA

CDR3 DNA: TGTGCCAGCAGCTTGGGCCTCCGGACTAGCGGGGACGAGCAGTACTTC
CDR3 protein: CASSLGLRTSGDEQYF
V gene: TRBV7-2
J gene: TRBJ2-7
clone size: few
D gene: TRBD2

CDR3 DNA: TGTGCCAGCTCCACCGACAGGAATGGGCTGGAGCTGTTTTTT
CDR3 protein: CASSTDRNGLELFF
V gene: TRBV18
J gene: TRBJ2-2
clone size: NA
D gene: NA

CDR3 DNA: TGTGCCAGCAGCGCGCCTACCGGGGCGGGAGGGCCGGTGGATGAGCAGTTCTTC
CDR3 protein: CASSAPTGAGGPVDEQFF
V gene: TRBV9
J gene: TRBJ2-1
clone size: NA
D gene: TRBD2

CDR3 DNA: TGTGCCAGCAGCCCCCAGAACTACAATGAGCAGTTCTTC
CDR3 protein: CASSPQNYNEQFF
V gene: TRBV2
J gene: TRBJ2-1
clone size: NA
D gene: NA

CDR3 DNA: TGTGCCAGCAGTTTACAGGGCTCTGGGGCCAACGTCCTGACTTTC
CDR3 protein: CASSLQGSGANVLTF
V gene: TRBV6-6
J gene: TRBJ2-6
clone size: NA
D gene: NA

CDR3 DNA: TGTGCCAGCAGCTCGGGGAGAGGGCTAGCCAAAAACATTCAGTACTTC
CDR3 protein: CASSSGRGLAKNIQYF
V gene: TRBV5-5
J gene: TRBJ2-4
clone size: once
D gene: NA

CDR3 DNA: TGTGCCAGCAGTTATCCCCCAACAGGGACTCAGCCCCAGCATTTT
CDR3 protein: CASSYPPTGTQPQHF
V gene: TRBV28
J gene: TRBJ1-5
clone size: NA
D gene: NA

CDR3 DNA: TGTGCCAGTAGCCCGAACAGATTGAACACTGAAGCTTTCTTT
CDR3 protein: CASSPNRLNTEAFF
V gene: TRBV19
J gene: TRBJ1-1
clone size: NA
D gene: NA

CDR3 DNA: TGTGCCAGCAGCCCCCAGGTCCTAGCGGGAGTCGAGCAGTACTTC
CDR3 protein: CASSPQVLAGVEQYF
V gene: TRBV7-9
J gene: TRBJ2-7
clone size: NA
D gene: TRBD2

CDR3 DNA: TGCGCCAGCAGCCAAGGGGCTAGCGCATACAATGAGCAGTTCTTC
CDR3 protein: CASSQGASAYNEQFF
V gene: TRBV4-1
J gene: TRBJ2-1
clone size: NA
D gene: NA

CDR3 DNA: TGTGCCAGTAGTAAGCGACAGGGGAATCAGCCCCAGCATTTT
CDR3 protein: CASSKRQGNQPQHF
V gene: TRBV19
J gene: TRBJ1-5
clone size: NA
D gene: TRBD1

CDR3 DNA: TGTGCCAGTAGTGCTCAAGCTGCAACTAATGAAAAACTGTTTTTT
CDR3 protein: CASSAQAATNEKLFF
V gene: TRBV19
J gene: TRBJ1-4
clone size: NA
D gene: NA

CDR3 DNA: TGTGCCAGCAGTTCCCAAGGGGCAGGGCCGTACGAGCAGTACTTC
CDR3 protein: CASSSQGAGPYEQYF
V gene: TRBV28
J gene: TRBJ2-7
clone size: NA
D gene: NA

CDR3 DNA: TGTGCCAGCAGCCTAAACCTTTATGGCTACACCTTC
CDR3 protein: CASSLNLYGYTF
V gene: TRBV28
J gene: TRBJ1-2
clone size: NA
D gene: NA

CDR3 DNA: TGCGCCAGCAGTTCAACAGGGGTCGGAAACACCATATATTTT
CDR3 protein: CASSSTGVGNTIYF
V gene: TRBV5-1
J gene: TRBJ1-3
clone size: NA
D gene: TRBD1

CDR3 DNA: TGTGCCAGCAGCTCCAAGCGGGAGTCCTACAATGAGCAGTTCTTC
CDR3 protein: CASSSKRESYNEQFF
V gene: TRBV9
J gene: TRBJ2-1
clone size: NA
D gene: TRBD2

CDR3 DNA: TGTGCCAGTAGCTTGCGGGAGGGGGGCGAGCAGTTCTTC
CDR3 protein: CASSLREGGEQFF
V gene: TRBV19
J gene: TRBJ2-1
clone size: NA
D gene: TRBD2

CDR3 DNA: TGTGCCAGCAGAATTCCAGGAGGTAACTATGGCTACACCTTC
CDR3 protein: CASRIPGGNYGYTF
V gene: TRBV5-5
J gene: TRBJ1-2
clone size: few
D gene: NA

CDR3 DNA: TGTGCCAGCAGCCAAGAAGCTAGCGGGGCTCACACAGATACGCAGTATTTT
CDR3 protein: CASSQEASGAHTDTQYF
V gene: TRBV4-2
J gene: TRBJ2-3
clone size: NA
D gene: TRBD2

CDR3 DNA: TGTGCCAGCAGCGAGACTCAAGATACGCAGTATTTT
CDR3 protein: CASSETQDTQYF
V gene: TRBV7-2
J gene: TRBJ2-3
clone size: NA
D gene: NA

CDR3 DNA: TGCGCCAGCAGCTTGGACTTAGCGGGAGGTCAAGGCTACAATGAGCAGTTCTTC
CDR3 protein: CASSLDLAGGQGYNEQFF
V gene: TRBV5-1
J gene: TRBJ2-1
clone size: NA
D gene: TRBD2

CDR3 DNA: TGTGCCAGCAGCGCCACACCAGGGTGGGCGCAGTACTTC
CDR3 protein: CASSATPGWAQYF
V gene: TRBV7-2
J gene: TRBJ2-7
clone size: once
D gene: NA

CDR3 DNA: TGTGCCAGCTCCCTTATCGCGGGAGAGAAATCGGATGAGCAGTTCTTC
CDR3 protein: CASSLIAGEKSDEQFF
V gene: TRBV18
J gene: TRBJ2-1
clone size: NA
D gene: TRBD2

CDR3 DNA: TGTGCCAGCAGTTTCGGGCGGGAGGAACCGTTCTTC
CDR3 protein: CASSFGREEPFF
V gene: TRBV27
J gene: TRBJ2-1
clone size: NA
D gene: TRBD2

CDR3 DNA: TGTGCCAGTAGTATCCGGGTTACTTGGGGCTCTGAAGCTTTCTTT
CDR3 protein: CASSIRVTWGSEAFF
V gene: TRBV19
J gene: TRBJ1-1
clone size: once
D gene: NA

CDR3 DNA: TGTGCCAGCAGTACTAAAGGGGGCGCTGGAAACACCATATATTTT
CDR3 protein: CASSTKGGAGNTIYF
V gene: TRBV2
J gene: TRBJ1-3
clone size: once
D gene: TRBD1

CDR3 DNA: TGTGCCAGCAGCCCACTGGGGACTGGCGGTCTTGGCACTGAAGCTTTCTTT
CDR3 protein: CASSPLGTGGLGTEAFF
V gene: TRBV3-1/TRBV3-2
J gene: TRBJ1-1
clone size: NA
D gene: NA

CDR3 DNA: TGTGCCAGCAGCTTTTTGGGACAGCCATCCTACGAGCAGTACTTC
CDR3 protein: CASSFLGQPSYEQYF
V gene: TRBV7-9
J gene: TRBJ2-7
clone size: medium-sized
D gene: TRBD1

CDR3 DNA: TGTGCCAGCTCACCACCGATTTCCGGCGGTAGCACAGATACGCAGTATTTT
CDR3 protein: CASSPPISGGSTDTQYF
V gene: TRBV18
J gene: TRBJ2-3
clone size: NA
D gene: NA

CDR3 DNA: TGCGCCAGCAGCCCGTACGTAGGGGGCTTTGATTCACCCCTCCACTTT
CDR3 protein: CASSPYVGGFDSPLHF
V gene: TRBV4-3
J gene: TRBJ1-6
clone size: NA
D gene: TRBD1

CDR3 DNA: TGTGCCAGCAGCGCGGGGAGGGACCAGGCGCCCCAGCATTTT
CDR3 protein: CASSAGRDQAPQHF
V gene: TRBV27
J gene: TRBJ1-5
clone size: NA
D gene: NA

CDR3 DNA: TGTGCCACCGCTCGGGGGAACACTGAAGCTTTCTTT
CDR3 protein: CATARGNTEAFF
V gene: TRBV10-3
J gene: TRBJ1-1
clone size: NA
D gene: NA

CDR3 DNA: TGTGCCAGCAGTTTGACTAGCGGGAGCCACGAGCAGTACTTC
CDR3 protein: CASSLTSGSHEQYF
V gene: TRBV6-5
J gene: TRBJ2-7
clone size: NA
D gene: TRBD2

CDR3 DNA: TGCGCCAGCAGCTTGGTACCTGGGCCGGAGCAGTACTTC
CDR3 protein: CASSLVPGPEQYF
V gene: TRBV5-1
J gene: TRBJ2-7
clone size: NA
D gene: NA